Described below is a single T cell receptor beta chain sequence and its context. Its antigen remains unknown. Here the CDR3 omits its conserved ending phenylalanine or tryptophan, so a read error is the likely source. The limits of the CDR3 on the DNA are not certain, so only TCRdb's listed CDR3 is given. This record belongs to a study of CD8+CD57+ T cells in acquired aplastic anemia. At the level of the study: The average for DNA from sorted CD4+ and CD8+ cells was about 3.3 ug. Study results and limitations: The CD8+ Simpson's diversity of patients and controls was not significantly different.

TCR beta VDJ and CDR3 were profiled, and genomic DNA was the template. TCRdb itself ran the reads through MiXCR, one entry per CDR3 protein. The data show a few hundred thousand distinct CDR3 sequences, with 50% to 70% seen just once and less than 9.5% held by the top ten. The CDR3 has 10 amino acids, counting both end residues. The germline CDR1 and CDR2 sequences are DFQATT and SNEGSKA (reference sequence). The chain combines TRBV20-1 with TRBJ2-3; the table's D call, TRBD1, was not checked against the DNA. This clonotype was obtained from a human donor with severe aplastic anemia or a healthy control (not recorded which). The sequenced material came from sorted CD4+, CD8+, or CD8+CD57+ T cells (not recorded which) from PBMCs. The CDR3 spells CSARVGGANY.